This T cell receptor (beta chain) derives from a study of blood T cell repertoires in COVID-19. Study overall: From T cells, B-cell-depleted T cells, or PBMCs came the material, which was cDNA or gDNA.

Assay: immunoSEQ multiplex PCR; the TCRdb copy retains only in-frame clones and omits some. The sample lists about 260,000 clones, around 88% occurring once. Germline loops: CDR1 MNHEY, CDR2 SVGEGT. V trimming: 6 bases; J trimming: 11 bases; junction bases outside the gene matches: 10. The CDR3 covers 14 residues. The gene calls are TRBV6-2 or TRBV6-3 and TRBJ1-5; 10 bases agree with TRBD1. This receptor was obtained from a woman aged 40 to 49 with acute COVID-19. The sample comprised PBMCs or T cells enriched from blood (not recorded which). CDR3 in DNA: TGTGCCAGCAGCCGGGACAGGGGCTCATCGGCCCAGCATTTT. Protein: CASSRDRGSSAQHF.